These 10 T cell receptor beta chains came from one sample sequenced in a study of regulatory T cells in long-lasting Graves disease (dated by TCRdb to the early 2020s). To prepare the library, multiplex PCR was applied. Instrument on record: Illumina HiSeq 4000. iRepertoire HTBI primers and Arm-PCR amplification of CDR3 regions were used to construct TCR beta libraries. TCRdb reprocessed the public reads (quality trimming at Q25 with fastp, clone calling with MiXCR) and kept in-frame beta chains. Entries that share a CDR3 protein sequence are merged under the most common genes and DNA. Within this sample are about 660,000 distinct CDR3 sequences, with about 32% of them counted one time only. About 42% of the sample is in the top ten clones. The time point label for this specimen denotes: persistent/refractory GD, antithyroid drugs over 5 years with positive TRAb. For both TCR sequencing and RNA sequencing, RNA was extracted from PBMCs in TRIzol.

Here the sequenced sample was peripheral blood mononuclear cells (PBMCs), taken when the disease was refractory, from a patient treated with antithyroid drugs. The receptor set was obtained from a female donor with Graves disease.

The chain couples TRBV6-2 or TRBV6-3 to TRBJ2-7; 8 bases are shared with TRBD2. V shed 3 bases, J shed 4 bases, and the junction held 8 bases outside the gene matches. This CDR3 comprises 15 residues. Germline V gene sequence: CDR1 MNHEY, CDR2 SVGEGT. The CDR3 loop reads CASSYQTGGPYEQYF. CDR3 bases: TGTGCCAGCAGTTATCAGACGGGAGGGCCGTACGAGCAGTACTTC.

The genes are TRBV3-1 and TRBJ1-2; D might be TRBD1 (5 bases). The CDR3 covers 13 residues. Trimming shortened V by 1 base and J by 6 bases, and 9 bases separated the two germline ends. Germline CDR1 reads LGHDT; CDR2 reads YNNKEL (reference sequence). The DNA for the CDR3 is TGTGCCAGCAGCCAAGGACGGGGGAATGGCTACACCTTC. Its protein is CASSQGRGNGYTF. The complete variable domain, with remaining parts taken from reference TRBV3-1 and TRBJ1-2, reads DTAVSQTPKYLVTQMGNDKSIKCEQNLGHDTMYWYKQDSKKFLKIMFSYNNKELIINETVPNRFSPKSPDKAHLNLHINSLELGDSAVYFCASSQGRGNGYTFGSGTRLTVV.

The V and J genes are TRBV12-3 or TRBV12-4 and TRBJ1-2, with a possible D match to TRBD1 (5 bases). Trimming left V 0 bases short and J 0 bases short, with 14 bases between. This CDR3 is built from 17 residues. The CDR3 reads CASSLAFQGAANYGYTF. The CDR3 DNA reads TGTGCCAGCAGTTTAGCTTTCCAGGGCGCTGCTAACTATGGCTACACCTTC.

The chain employs TRBV20-1 and TRBJ1-6, with D possibly TRBD1 on 5 matching bases. The CDR3 is made up of 16 amino acids. The V gene's germline CDR1 is DFQATT and CDR2 SNEGSKA (reference sequence). Trimming stripped 1 base from V and 14 bases from J, with 24 bases between. For the CDR3, the DNA is TGCAGTGCTAGAGTCCCCCCCGCAGGGACCATGAACACCCTCCACTTT. As protein: CSARVPPAGTMNTLHF.

The chain uses TRBV6-1 and TRBJ1-6, with 8 bases matching TRBD1. This CDR3 region has 14 residues. Germline lookup yields CDR1 MNHNS and CDR2 SASEGT. Trimming took 9 bases from V and 6 from J; bases not matched to a gene: 7. The CDR3 spells CASISTGANSPLHF. The CDR3 DNA reads TGTGCCAGTATCTCGACAGGGGCTAATTCACCCCTCCACTTT.

This clonotype was counted only a few times. J is TRBJ2-7 and V is TRBV15; TRBD2 matches 9 bases. The CDR3 has 16 residues. J was trimmed by 5 bases and V by 0 bases; bases with no gene match: 8. The germline CDR1 and CDR2 sequences are LNHNV and YYDKDF (reference sequence). CDR3 amino acids: CATSRDIGTSMHEQYF. The DNA for the CDR3 is TGTGCCACCAGCAGAGATATCGGGACTAGCATGCACGAGCAGTACTTC. Full variable domain (remainder filled in from reference TRBV15 and TRBJ2-7): DAMVIQNPRYQVTQFGKPVTLSCSQTLNHNVMYWYQQKSSQAPKLLFHYYDKDFNNEADTPDNFQSRRPNTSFCFLDIRSPGLGDTAMYLCATSRDIGTSMHEQYFGPGTRLTVT.

In this sample, this clonotype turned up a few times. The chain couples TRBV20-1 to TRBJ1-1, with TRBD1 identical over 8 bases. There are 16 residues in the CDR3. Germline-derived CDR1 and CDR2 are DFQATT and SNEGSKA (reference sequence). J was trimmed by 4 bases and V by 4 bases; bases with no gene match: 14. CDR3 loop: CSATLGTGRPGTEAFF. In nucleotides, the CDR3 is TGCAGTGCTACTTTAGGGACAGGACGCCCTGGCACTGAAGCTTTCTTT.

This clonotype was counted a few times. A much more abundant neighbour one base away suggests this may be a read error. CDR3 nucleotide sequence: TGTGCCAGCAGCTTAGTGGCGGGAGGGACCTACGAGCAGTACTTC. Residues: CASSLVAGGTYEQYF. V and J are TRBV6-1 and TRBJ2-7, with 9 bases fitting TRBD2. V trimming: 6 bases; J trimming: 2 bases; junction bases outside the gene matches: 8. The CDR3 has 15 residues. CDR1 MNHNS and CDR2 SASEGT come from the germline V gene.

The rearrangement links TRBV19 to TRBJ2-4; 9 nucleotides agree with TRBD2. After removal of 5 bases from V and 3 bases from J, the junction contained 8 bases not matched to a gene. The CDR3 runs to 16 residues. The germline CDR1 and CDR2 sequences are LNHDA and SQIVND (reference sequence). Here the CDR3 reads CASSPREGWVKNIQYF. CDR3 in DNA: TGTGCCAGTAGTCCGCGGGAGGGCTGGGTCAAAAACATTCAGTACTTC.

There are many counts of this clonotype. This rearrangement joins TRBV28 to TRBJ1-4; 9 positions match TRBD1. CDR3 length: 14 amino acids. CDR1 is MDHEN, CDR2 SYDVKM, per germline. Trimming at V came to 5 bases and at J to 6 bases, leaving 4 bases not matched to a gene. This CDR3 is CASSMTGGYEKLFF. CDR3 DNA sequence: TGTGCCAGCAGTATGACAGGGGGTTATGAAAAACTGTTTTTT.